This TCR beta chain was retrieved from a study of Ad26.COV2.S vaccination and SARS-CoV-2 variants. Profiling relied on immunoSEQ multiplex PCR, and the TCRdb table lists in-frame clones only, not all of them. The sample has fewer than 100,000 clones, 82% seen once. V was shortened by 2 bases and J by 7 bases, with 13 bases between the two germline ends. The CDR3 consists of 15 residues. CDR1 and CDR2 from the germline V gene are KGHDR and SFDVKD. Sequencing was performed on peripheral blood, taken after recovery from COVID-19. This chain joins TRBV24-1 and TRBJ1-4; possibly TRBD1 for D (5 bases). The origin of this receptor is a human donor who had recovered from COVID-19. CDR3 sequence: CATSDSEAGGEKLFF. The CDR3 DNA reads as TGTGCCACCAGTGATTCGGAGGCCGGGGGTGAAAAACTGTTTTTT.